The 32 T cell receptor beta chains presented below share a single source sample, sequenced in a study of T cells in Graves' hyperthyroidism and ophthalmopathy. The CDR3 regions of TCR beta were amplified from RNA transcripts. The HTBI primer set drove a first-round RT-PCR of the TCR CDR3. MiXCR was run by TCRdb on the multiplex PCR reads, yielding one entry per CDR3 protein. The table has about 530,000 distinct CDR3 sequences, roughly 18% seen once. Sample: blood. These receptors were taken from a woman between 18 and 29 years old with Graves' ophthalmopathy.

This clonotype was recorded at least ten times. The chain combines TRBV7-9 with TRBJ2-5; D is perhaps TRBD1 or TRBD2 (6 bases each). This CDR3 region has 14 residues. CDR1 is SEHNR, CDR2 FQNEAQ, per germline (reference sequence). V was cut by 5 bases and J by 2 bases, with 12 bases left in between. The CDR3 nucleotides read TGTGCCAGCAGCGGAGGGGGGCTTCAAGAGACCCAGTACTTC. Residues: CASSGGGLQETQYF.

Many counts were recorded for this clonotype. The rearrangement uses TRBV6-5 and TRBJ1-1; D ambiguous. V shed 0 bases and J shed 6 bases, with 17 bases lying between them. The CDR3 loop spans 16 amino acids. Germline CDR1 and CDR2: MNHEY and SVGAGI. The CDR3 nucleotides read TGTGCCAGCAGTTACTCGATTTGGCGCGAAGAAGCTGAAGCTTTCTTT. It encodes CASSYSIWREEAEAFF.

The CDR3 loop reads CASSEPPWSNQPQHF. The CDR3 nucleotides are TGTGCCAGCAGTGAACCCCCGTGGAGCAATCAGCCCCAGCATTTT. This chain connects TRBV6-1 to TRBJ1-5; the D is unclear. CDR1 and CDR2 from the germline V gene are MNHNS and SASEGT. CDR3 length equals 15 residues. V gave up 2 bases and J gave up 1 base, with 9 bases separating them.

The chain recombines TRBV6-4 with TRBJ1-2; D possibly corresponds to TRBD1 (5 bases). Germline lookup yields CDR1 MRHNA and CDR2 SNTAGT. The V end lost 2 bases, the J end lost 2 bases, and 15 bases lay between the germline ends. The CDR3 is 16 amino acids. CDR3 region: CASSDLGGRENYGYTF. DNA of the CDR3: TGTGCCAGCAGTGACCTTGGGGGTCGGGAAAACTATGGCTACACCTTC.

Only a few counts were recorded for this clonotype. The rearrangement uses TRBV7-9 and TRBJ1-6, with 7 positions matching TRBD1. The CDR3 runs 21 residues. Per germline, CDR1 SEHNR and CDR2 FQNEAQ (reference sequence). Losses at the gene ends were 3 bases for V and 8 bases for J; bases not matched to a gene: 25. In nucleotides, the CDR3 is TGTGCCAGCAGCTTGGATCCGCAGTCACCGGACGCCGGGACAGCCTATTCACCCCTCCACTTT. This gives the protein CASSLDPQSPDAGTAYSPLHF.

Only a few counts were recorded for this clonotype. The chain employs TRBV5-1 and TRBJ2-1; D is unresolved. Trimming removed 2 bases from V and 2 bases from J, with 8 bases in between. Per the germline V gene, CDR1 is SGHRS and CDR2 is YFSETQ. This CDR3 spans 14 amino acids. The CDR3 spells CASSFARTYNEQFF. CDR3 sequence (DNA): TGCGCCAGCAGCTTCGCCAGGACCTACAATGAGCAGTTCTTC.

The chain has TRBV7-9 and TRBJ1-1; 7 positions match TRBD1. The length of the CDR3 is 12 residues. V dropped 5 bases and J dropped 7; count of bases not matched to a gene: 4. From germline, CDR1 is SEHNR and CDR2 FQNEAQ (reference sequence). The CDR3 DNA sequence: TGTGCCAGCAGCCCCGACAGGGATGAAGCTTTCTTT. Amino acids: CASSPDRDEAFF.

This clonotype has a count of ten or more. The rearrangement joins TRBV28 to TRBJ2-7, with 8 bases lining up with TRBD1. Germline CDR1 MDHEN, CDR2 SYDVKM. The junction had 3 bases not matched to a gene; V was cut back by 8 bases and J by 3 bases. The length of the CDR3 is 12 residues. The CDR3 DNA reads as TGTGCCAGCCGGGACAGGCTCTACGAGCAGTACTTC. Residues: CASRDRLYEQYF.

There are many counts of this clonotype. The chain uses TRBV3-1 and TRBJ1-1; 7 bases map to TRBD1. The ends lost 3 bases at V and 1 base at J; junction bases unmatched: 2. The CDR3 has 14 amino acids. Per germline, CDR1 LGHDT and CDR2 YNNKEL (reference sequence). CDR3 in amino acids: CASSHGTANTEAFF. CDR3 sequence (DNA): TGTGCCAGCAGCCACGGGACAGCGAACACTGAAGCTTTCTTT.

This clonotype was detected many times. The V gene is TRBV3-1, the J gene TRBJ1-5; D unresolved. Germline loops: CDR1 LGHDT, CDR2 YNNKEL (reference sequence). CDR3 length equals 14 residues. V was shortened by 0 bases and J by 1 base, with 4 bases between the two germline ends. DNA for the CDR3: TGTGCCAGCAGCCAAGACTGGAGCAATCAGCCCCAGCATTTT. It yields the protein CASSQDWSNQPQHF.

The chain has TRBV6-2 or TRBV6-3 and TRBJ2-1; a weak D match, TRBD1 (6 bases). Germline V gene lookup returns CDR1 MNHEY and CDR2 SVGEGT. The V end lost 5 bases, the J end lost 9 bases, and 14 bases lay between the germline ends. The CDR3 is 13 amino acids. The CDR3 reads CASSLQGIGEQFF. For the CDR3, the DNA is TGTGCCAGCAGTCTACAGGGAATTGGTGAGCAGTTCTTC.

This clonotype occurred many times. V gene TRBV30 combines with J gene TRBJ2-5; D is tentatively TRBD1 or TRBD2 (5 bases each). Germline assignment: CDR1 GTSNPN and CDR2 SVGIG (reference sequence). The CDR3 sequence is 13 residues long. The germline V and J ends were trimmed by 8 bases and 4 bases, with 17 bases remaining between them. DNA for the CDR3: TGTGCCCAGAGTTGGGGGAGCGGAGAGACCCAGTACTTC. Translating it yields CAQSWGSGETQYF.

This clonotype was seen many times. This chain connects TRBV29-1 to TRBJ2-7, with 7 positions matching TRBD2. Trimming at V came to 6 bases and at J to 6 bases, leaving 11 bases not matched to a gene. This CDR3 is 13 amino acids long. The germline CDR1 and CDR2 sequences are SQVTM and ANQGSEA. The CDR3 loop is CSVQTYGRGEQYF. The CDR3, as DNA: TGCAGCGTCCAAACCTATGGGAGGGGCGAGCAGTACTTC.

This clonotype was counted ten times or more. The genes are TRBV6-1 and TRBJ1-1; perhaps TRBD1 as D (5 bases). Trimming pared 4 bases from V and 0 bases from J, leaving 15 bases between. The germline CDR1 and CDR2 sequences are MNHNS and SASEGT. The CDR3 runs to 16 residues. This CDR3 is CASSASVGTMNTEAFF. The CDR3 nucleotides read TGTGCCAGCAGTGCGTCAGTAGGGACCATGAACACTGAAGCTTTCTTT.

This clonotype has ten or more counts. The chain uses TRBV5-1 and TRBJ2-1; 7 positions match TRBD2. This CDR3 is 16 amino acids long. The germline gives CDR1 SGHRS, CDR2 YFSETQ. V lost 4 bases, J lost 6 bases, and 13 bases stayed unmatched. The CDR3 here is CASSRGGSQGSNEQFF. CDR3 sequence (DNA): TGCGCCAGCAGCCGGGGAGGGTCGCAGGGAAGCAATGAGCAGTTCTTC.

This clonotype was picked up many times. The rearrangement uses TRBV30 and TRBJ1-1; 10 positions match TRBD1. The germline V gene encodes CDR1 GTSNPN and CDR2 SVGIG (reference sequence). This CDR3 comprises 18 residues. V was pared by 0 bases and J by 4 bases, with 14 bases of the junction left unmatched. The CDR3 region is CAWSVLSWDRGSGTEAFF. DNA of the CDR3: TGTGCCTGGAGTGTACTTTCCTGGGACAGGGGTTCAGGCACTGAAGCTTTCTTT.

This clonotype was seen once. The chain joins TRBV7-2 to TRBJ1-6; D unresolved. The V gene lost 3 bases and the J gene lost 4 bases, with 10 bases spanning the gap. The CDR3 has 15 amino acids. In germline, CDR1 is SGHTA, CDR2 FQGNSA. DNA of the CDR3: TGTGCCAGCAGCTTGGGTAGCTTGTATAATTCACCCCTCCACTTT. Its translation: CASSLGSLYNSPLHF.

In its sample, this clonotype was seen many times. The chain is built from TRBV2 and TRBJ2-7; D is unclear. CDR1 SNHLY and CDR2 FYNNEI come from the germline V gene. V lost 2 bases, J lost 0 bases, and 11 bases lay in between. The CDR3 covers 15 residues. DNA for the CDR3: TGTGCCAGCAGTGAAATGGCGGCCAGCTCCTACGAGCAGTACTTC. Protein product: CASSEMAASSYEQYF.

Ten or more counts support this clonotype. This rearrangement joins TRBV6-5 to TRBJ2-3; no firm D call. Trimming took 0 bases from V and 3 from J, leaving 4 bases between them. This CDR3 has 13 amino acids. CDR1 is MNHEY and CDR2 is SVGAGI in the germline V gene. CDR3 sequence: CASSYSTTDTQYF. The CDR3 bases are TGTGCCAGCAGTTACTCAACAACAGATACGCAGTATTTT.

This clonotype has just a few counts. In DNA form, the CDR3 reads TGCAGTGCTAGAGACGAAGGGGGATTGGAGACCCAGTACTTC. It codes for CSARDEGGLETQYF. The chain has TRBV20-1 and TRBJ2-5; perhaps TRBD1 as D (6 bases). CDR1 DFQATT and CDR2 SNEGSKA come from the germline V gene (reference sequence). The CDR3 length is 14 residues. Trimming left V 0 bases short and J 5 bases short, with 13 bases between.

The rearrangement joins TRBV5-1 to TRBJ2-1; TRBD1 or TRBD2 may be the D gene (6 bases each). The CDR3 is 16 residues long. Germline assignment: CDR1 SGHRS and CDR2 YFSETQ. Trimming shortened V by 0 bases and J by 6 bases, and 16 bases separated the two germline ends. The CDR3 coding sequence is TGCGCCAGCAGCTTGGTCACGGGGGCGCTTATCAATGAGCAGTTCTTC. Residues: CASSLVTGALINEQFF.

This clonotype has just a few counts. This chain connects TRBV29-1 to TRBJ1-1; 9 nucleotides line up with TRBD1. V lost 7 bases, J lost 4 bases, and 7 bases stayed unmatched. The CDR3 runs to 13 residues. The germline V gene encodes CDR1 SQVTM and CDR2 ANQGSEA. This CDR3 is CSARSTGGTEAFF. CDR3 sequence (DNA): TGCAGCGCCCGCTCGACAGGGGGCACTGAAGCTTTCTTT. The complete variable domain, with remaining parts taken from reference TRBV29-1 and TRBJ1-1, reads SAVISQKPSRDICQRGTSLTIQCQVDSQVTMMFWYRQQPGQSLTLIATANQGSEATYESGFVIDKFPISRPNLTFSTLTVSNMSPEDSSIYLCSARSTGGTEAFFGQGTRLTVV.

V usage is TRBV4-1 and J usage is TRBJ1-2, with 9 nucleotides matching TRBD1. Germline V gene lookup returns CDR1 MGHRA and CDR2 YSYEKL. This CDR3 is 14 amino acids long. V lost 0 bases and J lost 7; bases outside the gene matches: 3. This chain's CDR3 is CASSQDGTGFGYTF. In DNA form, the CDR3 reads TGCGCCAGCAGCCAAGATGGGACAGGGTTTGGCTACACCTTC.

On this clonotype itself: A much bigger clone sits one base away, suggesting this may be a read error. The J gene is TRBJ1-1, the V gene TRBV12-3 or TRBV12-4; 8 bases align to TRBD1. The CDR3 is made up of 12 amino acids. Trimming removed 5 bases from V and 11 bases from J; junction bases left unmatched: 7. The CDR3 region is CASSRTTGEAFF. The CDR3 DNA sequence: TGTGCCAGCAGTAGAACGACAGGGGAGGCTTTCTTT.

This clonotype showed up many times. The chain employs TRBV9 and TRBJ2-2, with D perhaps TRBD1 or TRBD2 (5 bases each). Germline CDR1 and CDR2: SGDLS and YYNGEE. The germline V and J ends were trimmed by 0 bases and 5 bases, with 20 bases remaining between them. This CDR3 has 18 residues. CDR3 amino acids: CASSVELLRQGRTGELFF. CDR3 in DNA: TGTGCCAGCAGCGTAGAGCTTCTCCGGCAGGGACGGACCGGGGAGCTGTTTTTT.

This clonotype has ten or more counts. The rearrangement joins TRBV28 to TRBJ1-2; D is unclear. Trimming pared 6 bases from V and 8 bases from J, leaving 19 bases between. CDR3 length: 14 amino acids. The germline gives CDR1 MDHEN, CDR2 SYDVKM. The CDR3 sequence: CASSSVTARGGYTF. CDR3 nucleotide sequence: TGTGCCAGCAGCTCGGTGACTGCCCGAGGGGGCTACACCTTC.

Of note for this clonotype: The junction and the germline gene differ at one end; a read error may be behind it. The chain carries TRBV7-3 and TRBJ2-2; tentative D call: TRBD1 (6 bases). Germline CDR1 and CDR2: SGHTA and FQGTGA. There are 14 residues in the CDR3. The CDR3 here is CTSSLAPGAGELFF. CDR3 DNA: TGTACCAGCAGCTTAGCCCCAGGGGCCGGGGAGCTGTTTTTT.

This chain uses TRBV27 with TRBJ2-7; 8 bases agree with TRBD1. The length of the CDR3 is 17 residues. J was trimmed by 0 bases and V by 4 bases; bases with no gene match: 11. Germline V CDR1 and CDR2: MNHEY, SMNVEV (reference sequence). In nucleotides, the CDR3 is TGTGCCAGCAGTTCGAGGACGACAGGGGAAGGCTCCTACGAGCAGTACTTC. It encodes CASSSRTTGEGSYEQYF.

In its sample, this clonotype was seen many times. The rearrangement joins TRBV20-1 to TRBJ1-6, with 9 bases that match TRBD1. V shed 4 bases and J 4 bases; nucleotides not matched to a gene: 2. This CDR3 comprises 14 residues. Germline V CDR1 and CDR2: DFQATT, SNEGSKA (reference sequence). The DNA of the CDR3 is TGCAGTGCTAACGACAGGGGGTATAATTCACCCCTCCACTTT. It is translated as CSANDRGYNSPLHF.

This clonotype came up a few times. CDR3 residues: CASSPRAGRGAEAFF. CDR3 nucleotide sequence: TGTGCCAGCAGTCCACGAGCAGGGCGCGGAGCTGAAGCTTTCTTT. The V and J genes are TRBV28 and TRBJ1-1; the D gene is possibly TRBD1 (5 bases). V lost 5 bases to trimming and J lost 6 bases, with 19 bases between them. This CDR3 is built from 15 residues. In germline, CDR1 is MDHEN, CDR2 SYDVKM.

This rearrangement joins TRBV18 to TRBJ2-4, with 11 bases matching TRBD2. The germline gives CDR1 KGHSH, CDR2 LQKENI. This CDR3 is built from 21 residues. V was clipped by 2 bases and J by 3 bases; unmatched bases: 18. CDR3 in DNA: TGTGCCAGCTCACCAACCCATGGAGGTACTAGCGGGAGTTTCGTCAAAAACATTCAGTACTTC. It translates to CASSPTHGGTSGSFVKNIQYF. Looking up the rest from reference TRBV18 and TRBJ2-4 gives the full variable domain: NAGVMQNPRHLVRRRGQEARLRCSPMKGHSHVYWYRQLPEEGLKFMVYLQKENIIDESGMPKERFSAEFPKEGPSILRIQQVVRGDSAAYFCASSPTHGGTSGSFVKNIQYFGAGTRLSVL.

This clonotype has a handful of counts. The CDR3 region has the DNA TGTGCCAGCAGTTTATTTGGGAGAAATCAGCCCCAGCATTTT. It encodes CASSLFGRNQPQHF. The chain carries TRBV12-3 or TRBV12-4 and TRBJ1-5; D not certain. The CDR3 length is 14 residues. Trimming shortened V by 2 bases and J by 4 bases, and 9 bases separated the two germline ends.